This section outlines one T cell receptor beta chain sequence together with its context. The source of the sample is a study of regulatory T cells in long-lasting Graves disease. Study in general: The antithyroid drugs taken by newly diagnosed Graves' patients had been used for under 3 months.

CDR1 SGHAT and CDR2 FQNNGV come from the germline V gene. The CDR3 spans 15 residues. The V segment lost 2 bases and the J segment 4 bases; nucleotides outside the gene matches: 5. The TCR beta library used iRepertoire HTBI primers with Arm-PCR amplification of CDR3. TCRdb used MiXCR to reprocess the multiplex PCR reads, holding one entry per CDR3 protein. The top ten clones hold around 7.6% of a sample with approximately 400,000 distinct CDR3 sequences, 15% of them seen once. Time point noted: newly diagnosed GD, antithyroid drugs for less than 3 months. Researchers made the TCR library from RNA that was extracted from PBMCs. The sample also formed part of further work on T cells in Graves' hyperthyroidism and ophthalmopathy.

The chain links TRBV11-2 to TRBJ2-1; the match to TRBD1 covers 7 bases. The receptor comes from a woman in her 40s with Graves disease. Specimen: peripheral blood mononuclear cells (PBMCs), collected at new diagnosis, from a patient treated with antithyroid drugs. The CDR3 loop is CASSLQGETYNEQFF. In nucleotides, the CDR3 is TGTGCCAGCAGCTTACAGGGGGAAACTTACAATGAGCAGTTCTTC.